This T cell receptor beta chain was obtained from a study of blood T cell repertoires in COVID-19. This clone was seen only a few times. This specimen includes other DNA sequences encoding the same CDR3. Germline assignment: CDR1 LGHDT and CDR2 YNNKEL (reference sequence). V shed 4 bases and J shed 2 bases, with 12 bases lying between them. This CDR3 is built from 14 residues. Repertoires were generated with immunoSEQ multiplex PCR, while TCRdb's copy carries only in-frame clones and drops some. The sample yields tens of thousands of clones, roughly 84% seen once. The source of this sequence is a human donor in a cohort sampled during active COVID-19. What was sequenced was peripheral blood. The V gene is TRBV3-1 (or the pseudogene TRBV3-2), the J gene TRBJ2-7, with D possibly being TRBD1 (6 bases). The CDR3: CASSPRQGPYEQYF. The CDR3 DNA sequence: TGTGCCAGCAGCCCCCGCCAGGGGCCCTACGAGCAGTACTTC.